The 5 T cell receptor beta chains below all came from one sample that was sequenced in a study of beta chain features in type 1 diabetes. Sequenced material consisted of expressed TCRB transcripts (all of the isolated RNA was reverse transcribed). The assay was immunoSEQ multiplex PCR, and TCRdb's table has in-frame clones only and misses some. This sample has 680,000 or so clones; 15% occur once, and the top ten carry approximately 0.099%. Sequencing used naive CD4+ T cells from blood. These receptor sequences come from a man younger than 35 in good health.

V and J are TRBV25-1 and TRBJ1-5; no firm D call. Trimming took off 3 bases at V and 0 bases at J, with 12 bases between the two ends. Germline assignment: CDR1 MGHDK and CDR2 SYGVNS. The CDR3 loop spans 16 amino acids. The CDR3 loop is CASSEVWRNSNQPQHF. The CDR3, as DNA: TGTGCCAGCAGTGAGGTTTGGAGGAATAGCAATCAGCCCCAGCATTTT.

J is TRBJ2-1 and V is TRBV4-3; D is possibly TRBD1 or TRBD2 (6 bases each). CDR3 length: 15 amino acids. V was clipped by 3 bases and J by 0 bases, with 9 bases between them. CDR1 and CDR2 from the germline V gene are LGHNA and YSLEER. The CDR3 region has the DNA TGCGCCAGCAGCCAGGAGGGGGGCTCCTACAATGAGCAGTTCTTC. Amino acids: CASSQEGGSYNEQFF.

This clone was counted a few times. The chain couples TRBV7-9 to TRBJ2-1, with D possibly being TRBD2 (5 bases). CDR3 length: 16 amino acids. Looked up from germline, CDR1 is SEHNR and CDR2 is FQNEAQ (reference sequence). V shed 2 bases and J shed 0 bases, with 11 bases lying between them. CDR3 nucleotides: TGTGCCAGCAGCTTATGGCCGGGGAGCTCCTACAATGAGCAGTTCTTC. Translating it yields CASSLWPGSSYNEQFF. Based on the CDR3 plus reference TRBV7-9 and TRBJ2-1, the full variable domain is DTGVSQNPRHKITKRGQNVTFRCDPISEHNRLYWYRQTLGQGPEFLTYFQNEAQLEKSRLLSDRFSAERPKGSFSTLEIQRTEQGDSAMYLCASSLWPGSSYNEQFFGPGTRLTVL.

A remark on this clone: This same CDR3 is encoded by further DNA sequences in the sample. The rearrangement links TRBV28 to TRBJ2-5; D ambiguous. The germline V gene has CDR1 MDHEN and CDR2 SYDVKM. Trimming took off 0 bases at V and 5 bases at J, with 4 bases between the two ends. This CDR3 region has 12 residues. The CDR3: CASSLWGETQYF. DNA of the CDR3: TGTGCCAGCAGTTTATGGGGTGAGACCCAGTACTTC.

This clone was counted a few times. V gene TRBV7-9 combines with J gene TRBJ2-1; 7 bases match TRBD2. Germline V CDR1 and CDR2: SEHNR, FQNEAQ (reference sequence). CDR3 size: 15 residues. Unmatched junction bases numbered 9, after V lost 3 bases and J lost 7 bases. CDR3 protein: CASSFWGGRRNEQFF. The CDR3 DNA reads as TGTGCCAGCAGCTTTTGGGGCGGGAGACGTAATGAGCAGTTCTTC. Supplemented by reference TRBV7-9 and TRBJ2-1, the full variable domain reads DTGVSQNPRHKITKRGQNVTFRCDPISEHNRLYWYRQTLGQGPEFLTYFQNEAQLEKSRLLSDRFSAERPKGSFSTLEIQRTEQGDSAMYLCASSFWGGRRNEQFFGPGTRLTVL.